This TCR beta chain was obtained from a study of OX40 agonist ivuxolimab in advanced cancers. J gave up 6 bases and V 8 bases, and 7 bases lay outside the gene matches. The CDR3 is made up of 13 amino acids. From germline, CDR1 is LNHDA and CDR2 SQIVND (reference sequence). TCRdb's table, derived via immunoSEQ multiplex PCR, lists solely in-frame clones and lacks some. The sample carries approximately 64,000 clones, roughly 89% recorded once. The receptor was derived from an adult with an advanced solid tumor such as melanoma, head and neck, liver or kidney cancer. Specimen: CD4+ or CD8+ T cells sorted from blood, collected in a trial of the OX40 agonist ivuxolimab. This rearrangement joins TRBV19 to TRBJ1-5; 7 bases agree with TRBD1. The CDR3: CASEAGGAQPQHF. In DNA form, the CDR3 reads TGTGCCAGTGAGGCAGGGGGGGCTCAGCCCCAGCATTTT.